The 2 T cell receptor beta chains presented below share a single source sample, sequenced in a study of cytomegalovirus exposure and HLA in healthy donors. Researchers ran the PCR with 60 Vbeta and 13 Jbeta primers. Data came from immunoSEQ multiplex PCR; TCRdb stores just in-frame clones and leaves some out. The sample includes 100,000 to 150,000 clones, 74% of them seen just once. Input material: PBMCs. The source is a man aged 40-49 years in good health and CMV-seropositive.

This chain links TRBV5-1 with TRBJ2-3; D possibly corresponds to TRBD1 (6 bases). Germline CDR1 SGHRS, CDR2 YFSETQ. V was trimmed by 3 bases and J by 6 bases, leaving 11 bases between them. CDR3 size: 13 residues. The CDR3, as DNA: TGCGCCAGCAGCTGGGGGCTCTCGGATACGCAGTATTTT. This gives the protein CASSWGLSDTQYF.

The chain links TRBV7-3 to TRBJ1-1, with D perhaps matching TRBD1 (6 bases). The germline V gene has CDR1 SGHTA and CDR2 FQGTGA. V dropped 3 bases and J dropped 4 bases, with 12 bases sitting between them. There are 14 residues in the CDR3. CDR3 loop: CASSLGYRVTEAFF. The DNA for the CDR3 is TGTGCCAGCAGCTTGGGTTACAGGGTCACTGAAGCTTTCTTT.